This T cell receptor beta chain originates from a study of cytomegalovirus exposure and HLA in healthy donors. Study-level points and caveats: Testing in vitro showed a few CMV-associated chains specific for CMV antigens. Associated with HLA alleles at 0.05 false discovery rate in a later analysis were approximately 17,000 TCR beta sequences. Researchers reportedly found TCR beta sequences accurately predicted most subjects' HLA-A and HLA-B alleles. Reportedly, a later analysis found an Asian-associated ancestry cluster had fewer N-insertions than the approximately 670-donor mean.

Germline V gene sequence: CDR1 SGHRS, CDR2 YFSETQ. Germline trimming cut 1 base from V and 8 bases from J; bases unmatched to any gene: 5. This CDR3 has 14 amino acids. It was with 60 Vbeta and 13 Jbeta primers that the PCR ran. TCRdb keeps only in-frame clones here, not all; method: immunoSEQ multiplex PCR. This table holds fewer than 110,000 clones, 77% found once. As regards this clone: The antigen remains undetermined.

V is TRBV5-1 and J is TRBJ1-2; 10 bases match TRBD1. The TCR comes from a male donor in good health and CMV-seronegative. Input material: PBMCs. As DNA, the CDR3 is TGCGCCAGCAGCTTGTGGACAGGGGGTCGCGGCTACACCTTC. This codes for CASSLWTGGRGYTF.